This T cell receptor (beta chain) is drawn from a study of vaccination and CD4 T cells after COVID-19. In regard to this clonotype: Antigen unknown.

Treatment reported: roughly 10-day PBMC culture with coronavirus spike peptide pools or control peptides (ViraFEST assay). Oncomine TCR Beta short-read sequencing was applied to DNA from cultured CD4+ T cells. TCRdb re-analysed the PCR reads in MiXCR, keeping a single row per CDR3 protein. The table has 14,000 to 15,000 distinct CDR3 sequences, 48% seen once. Trimming shortened V by 0 bases and J by 1 base, and 6 bases separated the two germline ends. CDR3 length: 14 amino acids. The germline V gene has CDR1 SGHTA and CDR2 FQGNSA. The sequence came from a human donor who had recovered from COVID-19. Sequencing was carried out using CD4+ T cells from blood, cultured in vitro. The V and J genes are TRBV7-2 and TRBJ1-1; unclear D gene. The CDR3 DNA sequence: TGTGCCAGCAGCTTAGCGGTAGCGAACACTGAAGCTTTCTTT. Translated, it gives CASSLAVANTEAFF.